The source of this T cell receptor beta chain is a study of beta chain features in type 1 diabetes. As for the study in general: What patients shared with healthy donors was a similar profile of age, gender and cell yields.

V trimming: 7 bases; J trimming: 3 bases; junction bases outside the gene matches: 5. This CDR3 comprises 13 residues. The germline V gene encodes CDR1 SEHNR and CDR2 FQNEAQ (reference sequence). Expressed TCRB transcripts were sequenced because the isolated RNA had all been reverse transcribed beforehand. Produced via immunoSEQ multiplex PCR; TCRdb's table is partial and in-frame only. The data contain 300,000 to 400,000 clones, roughly 8% of them singletons. This TCR was sampled from a young woman in good health. The rearrangement links TRBV7-9 to TRBJ2-7; 8 nucleotides align to TRBD2. The sample taken for sequencing was central memory CD4+ T cells from blood. In DNA, the CDR3 is TGTGCCAGCAAGATAGCGGGGCACTACGAGCAGTACTTC. Amino acids: CASKIAGHYEQYF.